A selection of T cell receptor beta chains follows, all from one sample in a study of T cells in Graves' hyperthyroidism and ophthalmopathy. TCRdb re-derived calls from the multiplex PCR reads in MiXCR, one entry per CDR3 protein. This table holds nearly 600,000 distinct CDR3 sequences, around 14% found once. Material: blood. These receptors were obtained from a woman younger than 35 with Graves' ophthalmopathy. Each CDR3 is given with its conserved first and last residue. Fields, in order: D gene, CDR3 length, V gene, clone size, J gene, CDR3 DNA, CDR3 protein. D genes are given only for firm matches. Part of the rows lack a size; the others show once, few, many or a class for expanded clones.

>TRBD2|16|TRBV11-2|many|TRBJ2-7
TGTGCCAGCAGCTTTTCCGGGACTAGATCGGTTTACGAGCAGTACTTC
CASSFSGTRSVYEQYF
>TRBD2|14|TRBV28|many|TRBJ2-1
TGTGCCATACCTAGCGGGAGGGCCCCCCATGAGCAGTTCTTC
CAIPSGRAPHEQFF
>TRBD1|15|TRBV2|-|TRBJ2-7
TGCGCCAGCAGCCAAGTCGTGGGACAGGGCTACGAGCAGTACTTC
CASSQVVGQGYEQYF
>-|14|TRBV5-1|-|TRBJ1-6
TGCGCCAGCGGCATAGGGCCGCCGGAATCACCCCTCCACTTT
CASGIGPPESPLHF
>-|16|TRBV10-1|-|TRBJ2-3
TGCGCCAGCAGTGGCCCCGACAGGCCTCGCACAGATACGCAGTATTTT
CASSGPDRPRTDTQYF
>TRBD1|16|TRBV5-4|-|TRBJ1-1
TGTGCCAGCAGCTTGGACAGGGGGAGATTGAACACTGAAGCTTTCTTT
CASSLDRGRLNTEAFF
>-|13|TRBV12-5|many|TRBJ2-1
TGTGCTAGTGGTTTGGTAGGGGGCAATGAGCAGTTCTTC
CASGLVGGNEQFF
>TRBD2|15|TRBV27|many|TRBJ2-1
TGTGCCAGCAGCGGCGGGAGGGCCAGTTACAATGAGCAGTTCTTC
CASSGGRASYNEQFF
>TRBD1|15|TRBV12-3/TRBV12-4|many|TRBJ1-2
TGTGCCAGCAGTATGTCCGGGACAGGCCGGTTTGGCTACACCTTC
CASSMSGTGRFGYTF
>-|16|TRBV19|-|TRBJ2-7
TGTGCCAGTAGTTACGGTGCGATAACGGGGAATTACGAGCAGTACTTC
CASSYGAITGNYEQYF
>-|17|TRBV24-1|many|TRBJ2-3
TGTGCCACCAGTGATTGGGGGGCAGGGCACCTTGGAGATACGCAGTATTTT
CATSDWGAGHLGDTQYF
>TRBD2|18|TRBV4-1|many|TRBJ2-7
TGCGCCAGCAGCCAAACTCTCGGACTAGCGGGTACGATCTACGAGCAGTACTTC
CASSQTLGLAGTIYEQYF
>TRBD1|17|TRBV5-1|-|TRBJ1-1
TGCGCCAGCAGCTTGGCCTACAGGGGCGCGGGGAACACTGAAGCTTTCTTT
CASSLAYRGAGNTEAFF
>TRBD2|15|TRBV11-1|many|TRBJ2-3
TGTGCCAGCAGCTTCGGTGGTGCAGCGGGATATACGCAGTATTTT
CASSFGGAAGYTQYF
>-|17|TRBV4-3|-|TRBJ2-1
TGCGCCAGCAGCCACCTTCTTTTCTGGGAACTAAACAATGAGCAGTTCTTC
CASSHLLFWELNNEQFF
>-|14|TRBV3-1|many|TRBJ2-3
TGTGCCAGCAGCCAAGTAGGCCCCCCAGATACGCAGTATTTT
CASSQVGPPDTQYF
>-|16|TRBV6-2/TRBV6-3|many|TRBJ2-5
TGTGCCAGCAGTTCCCCTGTTACAGCTCCTCGAGAGACCCAGTACTTC
CASSSPVTAPRETQYF
>-|15|TRBV5-5|many|TRBJ2-1
TGTGCCAGCAGCACTTCGGGGCCCAACCTCAATGAGCAGTTCTTC
CASSTSGPNLNEQFF
>-|16|TRBV12-3/TRBV12-4|many|TRBJ2-7
TGTGCCAGCAGTTTAGCCCAGGGAGTTCGAGGTTACGAGCAGTACTTC
CASSLAQGVRGYEQYF
>-|15|TRBV25-1|-|TRBJ1-6
TGTGCCAGCAGTGGACGGACAGTGGGCCGTTCACCCCTCCACTTT
CASSGRTVGRSPLHF
>-|15|TRBV19|few|TRBJ2-7
TGTGCCACCACCCCTGGAGGCAGGGGGACTTACGAGCAGTACTTC
CATTPGGRGTYEQYF
>TRBD2|18|TRBV7-2|many|TRBJ2-1
TGTGCCAGCAGCTTAGCGCTCTTAGCGGGAGGTTCCTACAATGAGCAGTTCTTC
CASSLALLAGGSYNEQFF
>-|12|TRBV10-3|many|TRBJ2-7
TGTGCCACCGATAATCCAGGGGAAGAGCAGTACTTC
CATDNPGEEQYF
>TRBD2|19|TRBV6-1|many|TRBJ2-1
TGTGCCAGCATCCGGCGCCCATACGGGACTAGCGGGAAAGACAATGAGCAGTTCTTC
CASIRRPYGTSGKDNEQFF
>-|16|TRBV6-1|many|TRBJ2-1
TGTGCCAGCTCTAGGGGGGGTATGGGCTCCTACAATGAGCAGTTCTTC
CASSRGGMGSYNEQFF
>TRBD1|15|TRBV5-1|-|TRBJ1-4
TGCGCCAGCAGCCCGGACAGGGCAACTAATGAAAAACTGTTTTTT
CASSPDRATNEKLFF
>TRBD1|18|TRBV6-2/TRBV6-3|few|TRBJ1-5
TGTGCCAGCAGTTACCGATCATTGCAGGGGGGGAGCAATCAGCCCCAGCATTTT
CASSYRSLQGGSNQPQHF
>-|14|TRBV30|-|TRBJ1-2
TGTGCCTGGGGCGGGCAGGACCTTAACTATGGCTACACCTTC
CAWGGQDLNYGYTF
>TRBD1|15|TRBV27|many|TRBJ1-2
TGTGCCAGCAGTCCCGGGACAGGGGGTAACTATGGCTACACCTTC
CASSPGTGGNYGYTF